A selection of T cell receptor beta chains follows, all from one sample in a study of breast tumors, draining lymph nodes, adjacent tissues. TCRdb passed the multiplex PCR reads through MiXCR, listing each CDR3 protein once. The repertoire includes about 130,000 distinct CDR3 sequences, 20% of them detected once, and roughly 3.5% sits in the top ten. Sequenced sample: axillary lymph node tissue. The receptors shown here come from a female donor with breast cancer. Some clones in this sample may be carry-over from other donors' samples. CDR3s leave out the opening cysteine and the closing phenylalanine or tryptophan.

J: TRBJ1-5; V: TRBV3-1; CDR3: ASSQDRQGGQPQH
J: TRBJ2-5; V: TRBV7-3; CDR3: ASSTTTGKTQY
J: TRBJ1-6; V: TRBV20-1; CDR3: SAREGAGGNSPLH
J: TRBJ2-5; V: TRBV15; CDR3: ATSAGGFKTQY
J: TRBJ2-5; V: TRBV7-4; CDR3: ASSLVLGQNKETQY
J: TRBJ2-7; V: TRBV5-8; CDR3: ASSYIDRQFTYEQY
J: TRBJ2-1; V: TRBV15; CDR3: ATSREGYNEQF
J: TRBJ2-3; V: TRBV11-2; CDR3: ASSPVSADTQY
J: TRBJ2-3; V: TRBV7-9; CDR3: ASSLYGGFTDTQY
J: TRBJ2-5; V: TRBV7-7; CDR3: ASSLIVQETQY
J: TRBJ1-4; V: TRBV12-3/TRBV12-4; CDR3: ASSPTGDGEKLF
J: TRBJ2-7; V: TRBV2; CDR3: ASQPRGSSYEQY
J: TRBJ2-1; V: TRBV6-1; CDR3: ASSEGLREEF
J: TRBJ2-5; V: TRBV20-1; CDR3: SARVPSLPTQY
J: TRBJ2-1; V: TRBV11-3; CDR3: ASSPASGSSEQF
J: TRBJ2-7; V: TRBV27; CDR3: ASGLSYEQY
J: TRBJ2-3; V: TRBV9; CDR3: ASSVGASGRSDTQY
J: TRBJ2-7; V: TRBV11-1; CDR3: ASSLDPLAAKVDEQY